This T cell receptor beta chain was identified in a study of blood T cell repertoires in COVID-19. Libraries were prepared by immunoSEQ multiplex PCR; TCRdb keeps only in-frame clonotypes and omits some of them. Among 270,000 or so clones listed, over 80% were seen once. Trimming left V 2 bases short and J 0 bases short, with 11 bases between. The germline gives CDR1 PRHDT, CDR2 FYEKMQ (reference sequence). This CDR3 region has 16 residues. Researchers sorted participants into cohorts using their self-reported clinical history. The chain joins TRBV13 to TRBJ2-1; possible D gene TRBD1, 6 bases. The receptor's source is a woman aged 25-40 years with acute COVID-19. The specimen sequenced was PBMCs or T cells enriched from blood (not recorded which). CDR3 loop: CASSLPTDSSYNEQFF. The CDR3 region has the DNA TGTGCCAGCAGCTTACCGACGGACAGCTCCTACAATGAGCAGTTCTTC.